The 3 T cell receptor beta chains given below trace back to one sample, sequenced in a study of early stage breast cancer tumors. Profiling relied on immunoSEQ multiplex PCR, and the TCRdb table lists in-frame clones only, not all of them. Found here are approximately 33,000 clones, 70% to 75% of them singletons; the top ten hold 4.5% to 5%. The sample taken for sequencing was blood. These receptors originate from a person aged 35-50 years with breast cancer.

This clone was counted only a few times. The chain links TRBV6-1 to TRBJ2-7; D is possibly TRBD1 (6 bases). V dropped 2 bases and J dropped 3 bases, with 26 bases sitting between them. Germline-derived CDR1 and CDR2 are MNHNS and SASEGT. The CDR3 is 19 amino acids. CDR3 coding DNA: TGTGCCAGCAGTGAAAGGATCGCCAGGACAGTGGCCCTTCTCTACGAGCAGTACTTC. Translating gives CASSERIARTVALLYEQYF.

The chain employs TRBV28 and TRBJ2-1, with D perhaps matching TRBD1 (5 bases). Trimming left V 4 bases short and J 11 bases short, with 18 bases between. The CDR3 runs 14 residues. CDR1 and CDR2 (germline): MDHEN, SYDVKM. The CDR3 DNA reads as TGTGCCAGCAGTTATCCCCGTGCGGCAGGGAAGCAGTTCTTC. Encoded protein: CASSYPRAAGKQFF.

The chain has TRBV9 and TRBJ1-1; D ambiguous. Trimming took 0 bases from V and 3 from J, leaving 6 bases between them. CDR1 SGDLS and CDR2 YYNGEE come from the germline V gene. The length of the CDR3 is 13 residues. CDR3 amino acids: CASSVGRDTEAFF. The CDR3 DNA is TGTGCCAGCAGCGTAGGTAGGGACACTGAAGCTTTCTTT.